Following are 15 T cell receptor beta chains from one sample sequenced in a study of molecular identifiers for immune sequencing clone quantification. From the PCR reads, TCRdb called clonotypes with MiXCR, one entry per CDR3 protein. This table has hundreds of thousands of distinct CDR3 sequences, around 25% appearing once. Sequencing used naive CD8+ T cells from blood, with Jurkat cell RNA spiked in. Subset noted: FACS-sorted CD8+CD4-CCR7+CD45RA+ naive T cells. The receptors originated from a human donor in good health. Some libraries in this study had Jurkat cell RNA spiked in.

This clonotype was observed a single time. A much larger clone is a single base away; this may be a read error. CDR3 amino acids: CACSTSGNTDTQYF. The CDR3, as DNA: TGTGCCTGCAGTACTAGCGGGAACACAGATACGCAGTATTTT. This rearrangement joins TRBV6-6 to TRBJ2-3; 10 bases map to TRBD2. The germline CDR1 and CDR2 sequences are MNHNY and SVGAGI (reference sequence). This CDR3 is built from 14 residues.

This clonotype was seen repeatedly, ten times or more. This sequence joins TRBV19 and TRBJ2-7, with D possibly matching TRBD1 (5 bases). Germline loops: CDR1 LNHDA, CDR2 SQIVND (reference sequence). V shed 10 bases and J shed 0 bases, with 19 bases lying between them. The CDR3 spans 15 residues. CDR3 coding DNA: TGTGCCACAGGCCAGGGCGGACGCTACTCCTACGAGCAGTACTTC. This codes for CATGQGGRYSYEQYF.

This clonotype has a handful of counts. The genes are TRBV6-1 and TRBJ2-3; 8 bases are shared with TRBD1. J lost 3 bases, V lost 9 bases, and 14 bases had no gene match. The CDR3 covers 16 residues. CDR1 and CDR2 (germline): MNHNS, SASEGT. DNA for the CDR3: TGTGCCAGTGATATACCGGGACAGGTTATGACAGATACGCAGTATTTT. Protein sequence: CASDIPGQVMTDTQYF.

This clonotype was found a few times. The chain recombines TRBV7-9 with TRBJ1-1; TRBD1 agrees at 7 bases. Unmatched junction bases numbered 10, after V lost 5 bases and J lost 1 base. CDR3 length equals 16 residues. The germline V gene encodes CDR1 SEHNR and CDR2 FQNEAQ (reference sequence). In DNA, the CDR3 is TGTGCCAGCAGCCCAGGCGCAGCAGGGGGGAACACTGAAGCTTTCTTT. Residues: CASSPGAAGGNTEAFF. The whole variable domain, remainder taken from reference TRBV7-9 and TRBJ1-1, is DTGVSQNPRHKITKRGQNVTFRCDPISEHNRLYWYRQTLGQGPEFLTYFQNEAQLEKSRLLSDRFSAERPKGSFSTLEIQRTEQGDSAMYLCASSPGAAGGNTEAFFGQGTRLTVV.

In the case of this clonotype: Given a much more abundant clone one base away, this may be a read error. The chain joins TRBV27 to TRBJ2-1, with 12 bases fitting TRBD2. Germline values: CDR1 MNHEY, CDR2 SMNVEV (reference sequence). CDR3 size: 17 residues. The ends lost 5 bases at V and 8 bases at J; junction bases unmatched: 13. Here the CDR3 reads CASSPSRLAGVRDEQFF. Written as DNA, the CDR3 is TGTGCCAGCAGTCCTTCGCGACTAGCGGGAGTCAGGGATGAGCAGTTCTTC.

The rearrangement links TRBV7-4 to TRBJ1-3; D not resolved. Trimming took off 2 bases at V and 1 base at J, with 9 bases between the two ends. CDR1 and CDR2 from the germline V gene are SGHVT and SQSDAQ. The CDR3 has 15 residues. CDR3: CASSLKIVSGNTIYF. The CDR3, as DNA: TGTGCCAGCAGCTTAAAGATCGTGTCTGGAAACACCATATATTTT.

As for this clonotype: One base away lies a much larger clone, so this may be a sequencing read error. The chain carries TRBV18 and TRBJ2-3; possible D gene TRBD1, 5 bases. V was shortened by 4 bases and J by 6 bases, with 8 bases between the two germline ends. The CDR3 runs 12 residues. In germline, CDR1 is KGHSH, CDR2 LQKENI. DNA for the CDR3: TGTGCCAGCTCACGAGCAGGGGATACGCAGTATTTT. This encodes CASSRAGDTQYF.

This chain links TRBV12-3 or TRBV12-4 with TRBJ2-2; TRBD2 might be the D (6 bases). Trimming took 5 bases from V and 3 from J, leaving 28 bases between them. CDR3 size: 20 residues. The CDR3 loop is CASSHHSGPSGWLDTGELFF. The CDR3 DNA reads TGTGCCAGCAGTCATCACAGCGGACCCAGCGGGTGGTTAGACACCGGGGAGCTGTTTTTT.

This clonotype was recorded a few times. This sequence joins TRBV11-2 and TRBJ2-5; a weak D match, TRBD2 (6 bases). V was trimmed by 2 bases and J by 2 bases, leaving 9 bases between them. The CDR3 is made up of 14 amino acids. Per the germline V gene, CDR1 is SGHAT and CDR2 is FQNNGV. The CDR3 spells CASSLWTKQETQYF. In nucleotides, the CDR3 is TGTGCCAGCAGCTTATGGACTAAACAAGAGACCCAGTACTTC.

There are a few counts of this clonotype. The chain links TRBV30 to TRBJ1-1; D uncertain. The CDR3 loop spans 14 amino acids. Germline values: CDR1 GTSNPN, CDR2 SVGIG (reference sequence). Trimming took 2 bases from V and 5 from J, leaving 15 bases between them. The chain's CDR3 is CAWSPEVKDTEAFF. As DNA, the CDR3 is TGTGCCTGGAGTCCCGAGGTGAAGGATACTGAAGCTTTCTTT.

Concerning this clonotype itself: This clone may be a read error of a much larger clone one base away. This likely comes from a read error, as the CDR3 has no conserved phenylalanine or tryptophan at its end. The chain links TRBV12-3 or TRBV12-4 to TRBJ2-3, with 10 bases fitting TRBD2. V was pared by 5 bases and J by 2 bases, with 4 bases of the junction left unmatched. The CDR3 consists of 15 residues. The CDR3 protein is CASSLTSGLTDTQYL. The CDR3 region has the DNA TGTGCCAGCAGTCTGACTAGCGGGCTCACAGATACGCAGTATTTA.

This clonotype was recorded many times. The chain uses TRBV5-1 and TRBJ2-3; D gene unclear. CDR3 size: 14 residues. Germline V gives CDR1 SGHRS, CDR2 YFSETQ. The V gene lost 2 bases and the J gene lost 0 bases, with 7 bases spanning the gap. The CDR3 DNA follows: TGCGCCAGCAGCTTTGGCATCAGCACAGATACGCAGTATTTT. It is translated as CASSFGISTDTQYF.

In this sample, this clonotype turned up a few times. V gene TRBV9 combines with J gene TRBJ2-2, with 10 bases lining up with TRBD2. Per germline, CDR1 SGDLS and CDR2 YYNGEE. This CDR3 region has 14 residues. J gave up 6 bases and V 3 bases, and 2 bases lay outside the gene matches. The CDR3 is CASSASGSSGELFF. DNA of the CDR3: TGTGCCAGCAGCGCTAGCGGGAGTTCCGGGGAGCTGTTTTTT.

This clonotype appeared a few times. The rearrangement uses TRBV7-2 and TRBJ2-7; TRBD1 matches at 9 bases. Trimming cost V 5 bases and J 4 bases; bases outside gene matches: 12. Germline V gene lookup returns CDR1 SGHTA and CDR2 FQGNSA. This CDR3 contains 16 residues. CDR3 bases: TGTGCCAGCAGCGTCGGGGGACAGGGAGGCTTTTACGAGCAGTACTTC. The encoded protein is CASSVGGQGGFYEQYF.

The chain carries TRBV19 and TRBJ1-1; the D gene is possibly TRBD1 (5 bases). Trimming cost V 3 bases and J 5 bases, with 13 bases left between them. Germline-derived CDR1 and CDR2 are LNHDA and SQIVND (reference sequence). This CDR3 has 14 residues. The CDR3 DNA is TGTGCCAGTAGTATCGCGGCAGGGCCTACTGAAGCTTTCTTT. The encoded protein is CASSIAAGPTEAFF.